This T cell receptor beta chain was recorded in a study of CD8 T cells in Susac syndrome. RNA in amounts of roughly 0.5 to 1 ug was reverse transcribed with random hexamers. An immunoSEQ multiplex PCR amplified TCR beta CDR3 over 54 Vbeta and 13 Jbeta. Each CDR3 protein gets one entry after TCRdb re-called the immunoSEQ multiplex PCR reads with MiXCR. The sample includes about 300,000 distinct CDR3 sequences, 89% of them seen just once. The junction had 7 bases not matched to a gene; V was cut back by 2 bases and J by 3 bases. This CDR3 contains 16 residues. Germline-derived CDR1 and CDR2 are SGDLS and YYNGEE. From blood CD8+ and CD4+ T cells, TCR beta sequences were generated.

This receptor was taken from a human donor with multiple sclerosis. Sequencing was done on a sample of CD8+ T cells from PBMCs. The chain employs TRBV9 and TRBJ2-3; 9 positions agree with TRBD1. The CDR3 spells CASSVEDRGGTDTQYF. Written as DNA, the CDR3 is TGTGCCAGCAGCGTTGAGGACAGGGGTGGGACAGATACGCAGTATTTT.